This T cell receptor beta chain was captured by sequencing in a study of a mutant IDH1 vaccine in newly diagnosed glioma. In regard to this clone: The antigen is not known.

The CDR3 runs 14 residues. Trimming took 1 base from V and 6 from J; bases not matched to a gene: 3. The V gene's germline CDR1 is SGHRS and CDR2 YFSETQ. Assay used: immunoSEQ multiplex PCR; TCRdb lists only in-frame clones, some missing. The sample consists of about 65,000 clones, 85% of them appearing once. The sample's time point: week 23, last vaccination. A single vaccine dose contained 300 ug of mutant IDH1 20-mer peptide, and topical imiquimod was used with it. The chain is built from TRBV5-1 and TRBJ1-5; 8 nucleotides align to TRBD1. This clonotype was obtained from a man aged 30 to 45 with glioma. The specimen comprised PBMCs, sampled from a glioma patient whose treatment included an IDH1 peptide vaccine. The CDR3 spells CASSLTGGSQPQHF. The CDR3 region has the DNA TGCGCCAGCAGCTTGACAGGGGGTTCTCAGCCCCAGCATTTT. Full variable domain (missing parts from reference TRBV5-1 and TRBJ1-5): KAGVTQTPRYLIKTRGQQVTLSCSPISGHRSVSWYQQTPGQGLQFLFEYFSETQRNKGNFPGRFSGRQFSNSRSEMNVSTLELGDSALYLCASSLTGGSQPQHFGDGTRLSIL.